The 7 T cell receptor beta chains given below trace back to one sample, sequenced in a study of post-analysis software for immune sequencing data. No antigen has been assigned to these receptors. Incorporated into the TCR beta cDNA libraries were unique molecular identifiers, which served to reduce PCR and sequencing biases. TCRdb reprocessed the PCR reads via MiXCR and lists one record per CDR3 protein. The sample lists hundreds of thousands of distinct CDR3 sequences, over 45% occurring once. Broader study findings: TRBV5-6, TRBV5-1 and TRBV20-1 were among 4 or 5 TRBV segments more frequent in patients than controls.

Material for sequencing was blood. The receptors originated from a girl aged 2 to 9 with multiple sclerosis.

CDR3 sequence reads: CASSSRPGSHEQYF. For the CDR3, the DNA is TGCGCCAGCAGCTCACGACCGGGGTCCCACGAGCAGTACTTC. The chain employs TRBV5-1 and TRBJ2-7; a possible D gene is TRBD2 (5 bases). There are 14 residues in the CDR3. Trimming shortened V by 3 bases and J by 5 bases, and 15 bases separated the two germline ends. Germline-derived CDR1 and CDR2 are SGHRS and YFSETQ.

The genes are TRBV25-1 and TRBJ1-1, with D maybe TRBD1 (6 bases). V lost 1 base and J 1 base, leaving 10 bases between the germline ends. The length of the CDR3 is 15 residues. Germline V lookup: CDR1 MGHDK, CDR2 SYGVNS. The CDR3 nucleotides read TGTGCCAGCAGTGAATCAGGGGTGGGGAACACTGAAGCTTTCTTT. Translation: CASSESGVGNTEAFF.

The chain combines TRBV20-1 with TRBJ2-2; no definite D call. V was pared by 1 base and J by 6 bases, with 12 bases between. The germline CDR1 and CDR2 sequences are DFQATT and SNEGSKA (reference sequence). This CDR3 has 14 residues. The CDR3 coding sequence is TGCAGTGCTAGAGCCCGTACCGGGCCCGGGGAGCTGTTTTTT. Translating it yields CSARARTGPGELFF.

DNA for the CDR3: TGCGCCAGCAGTTCTACAGGGGACAGCTCCTACAATGAGCAGTTCTTC. Translating gives CASSSTGDSSYNEQFF. The chain links TRBV5-1 to TRBJ2-1; TRBD1 matches 7 bases. This CDR3 has 16 residues. Per the germline V gene, CDR1 is SGHRS and CDR2 is YFSETQ. V dropped 5 bases and J dropped 0; count of bases not matched to a gene: 8.

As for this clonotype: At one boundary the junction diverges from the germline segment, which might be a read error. The CDR3: CASCYLGQGAGSYGYTF. The CDR3, as DNA: TGTGCCAGCTGTTACTTGGGACAGGGCGCTGGCAGTTATGGCTACACCTTC. The chain combines TRBV6-5 with TRBJ1-2, with 9 bases fitting TRBD1. Germline-derived CDR1 and CDR2 are MNHEY and SVGAGI. The CDR3 consists of 17 residues.

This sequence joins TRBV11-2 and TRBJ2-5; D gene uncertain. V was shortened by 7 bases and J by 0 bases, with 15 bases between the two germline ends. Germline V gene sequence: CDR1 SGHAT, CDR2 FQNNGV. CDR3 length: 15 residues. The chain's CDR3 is CASKKFYVDQETQYF. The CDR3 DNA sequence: TGTGCCAGCAAGAAGTTTTACGTGGACCAAGAGACCCAGTACTTC.

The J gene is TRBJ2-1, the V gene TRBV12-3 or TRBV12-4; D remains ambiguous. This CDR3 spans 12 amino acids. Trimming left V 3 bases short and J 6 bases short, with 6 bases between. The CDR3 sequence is CASSFITNEQFF. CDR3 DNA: TGTGCCAGCAGTTTTATAACCAATGAGCAGTTCTTC.